These 26 T cell receptor beta chains were sequenced from one sample in a study of blood T cell repertoires in COVID-19. Repertoires were generated with immunoSEQ multiplex PCR, while TCRdb's copy carries only in-frame clones and drops some. Of around 620,000 clones in the sample, approximately 90% were seen once. The sample was peripheral blood. These TCRs come from a woman under 30 with acute or convalescent COVID-19.

V usage is TRBV5-1 and J usage is TRBJ1-4, with D perhaps matching TRBD1 (5 bases). Trimming cost V 0 bases and J 7 bases, with 10 bases left between them. The V gene's germline CDR1 is SGHRS and CDR2 YFSETQ. The CDR3 has 14 amino acids. The CDR3 loop is CASSLAGRGEKLFF. CDR3 coding DNA: TGCGCCAGCAGCTTGGCTGGTAGGGGTGAAAAACTGTTTTTT.

This clone appeared a single time. This rearrangement joins TRBV19 to TRBJ2-7, with a weak D call TRBD1 (5 bases). This CDR3 region has 17 residues. Germline V CDR1 and CDR2: LNHDA, SQIVND (reference sequence). Trimming pared 3 bases from V and 2 bases from J, leaving 20 bases between. The chain's CDR3 is CASSIALGLGRPYEQYF. CDR3 bases: TGTGCCAGTAGTATCGCTCTCGGGTTGGGGCGCCCCTACGAGCAGTACTTC.

The V gene is TRBV2, the J gene TRBJ1-1; 8 bases map to TRBD1. The germline V gene encodes CDR1 SNHLY and CDR2 FYNNEI. CDR3 length: 13 amino acids. V lost 4 bases to trimming and J lost 4 bases; unmatched junction nucleotides: 2. This chain's CDR3 is CASSGQGSTEAFF. CDR3 bases: TGTGCCAGCAGTGGACAGGGGTCCACTGAAGCTTTCTTT.

The rearrangement links TRBV14 to TRBJ1-6, with 10 bases lining up with TRBD1. Germline-derived CDR1 and CDR2 are SGHDN and FVKESK. V shed 4 bases and J 0 bases; nucleotides not matched to a gene: 3. CDR3 size: 17 residues. This CDR3 is CASSPGQGSSYNSPLHF. For the CDR3, the DNA is TGTGCCAGCAGCCCGGGACAGGGGAGCTCCTATAATTCACCCCTCCACTTT. The variable domain in full, with the rest retrieved from reference TRBV14 and TRBJ1-6, is EAGVTQFPSHSVIEKGQTVTLRCDPISGHDNLYWYRRVMGKEIKFLLHFVKESKQDESGMPNNRFLAERTGGTYSTLKVQPAELEDSGVYFCASSPGQGSSYNSPLHFGNGTRLTVT.

The J gene is TRBJ2-7, the V gene TRBV9, with TRBD2 identical over 15 bases. Germline V gene data show CDR1 as SGDLS and CDR2 as YYNGEE. This CDR3 has 16 residues. V dropped 4 bases and J dropped 4; count of bases not matched to a gene: 6. DNA of the CDR3: TGTGCCAGCAGCCCTGGACTAGCGGGGGGGCAGTACGAGCAGTACTTC. Its translation: CASSPGLAGGQYEQYF.

J is TRBJ1-2 and V is TRBV9; a possible D gene is TRBD1 (5 bases). CDR1 and CDR2 from the germline V gene are SGDLS and YYNGEE. The CDR3 spans 18 residues. Trimming took off 4 bases at V and 4 bases at J, with 26 bases between the two ends. The CDR3, as DNA: TGTGCCAGCAGCCATAATGAGGACACTACCACAGGTCCCTATGGCTACACCTTC. Translated, it gives CASSHNEDTTTGPYGYTF.

This chain uses TRBV12-3 or TRBV12-4 with TRBJ2-7; D possibly corresponds to TRBD1 (6 bases). V was clipped by 6 bases and J by 3 bases, with 12 bases between them. The CDR3 spans 13 residues. The CDR3 bases are TGTGCCAGCAGCCCCAGGGGAATCTACGAGCAGTACTTC. Its translation is CASSPRGIYEQYF.

The chain uses TRBV9 and TRBJ1-2, with a possible D match to TRBD1 (5 bases). The germline V and J ends were trimmed by 4 bases and 0 bases, with 16 bases remaining between them. The CDR3 contains 16 residues. Germline loops: CDR1 SGDLS, CDR2 YYNGEE. Here the CDR3 reads CASSPSWGGSNYGYTF. CDR3 DNA sequence: TGTGCCAGCAGCCCATCCTGGGGGGGTTCTAACTATGGCTACACCTTC.

The chain joins TRBV5-5 to TRBJ2-3; 7 nucleotides agree with TRBD2. Germline V lookup: CDR1 SGHKS, CDR2 YYEKEE (reference sequence). The CDR3 is 16 amino acids. V lost 3 bases, J lost 6 bases, and 13 bases stayed unmatched. The chain's CDR3 is CASSSRRASRGDTQYF. CDR3 sequence (DNA): TGTGCCAGCAGCTCACGACGGGCCTCGCGGGGGGATACGCAGTATTTT. Looking up the rest from reference TRBV5-5 and TRBJ2-3 gives the full variable domain: DAGVTQSPTHLIKTRGQQVTLRCSPISGHKSVSWYQQVLGQGPQFIFQYYEKEERGRGNFPDRFSARQFPNYSSELNVNALLLGDSALYLCASSSRRASRGDTQYFGPGTRLTVL.

The J gene is TRBJ2-5, the V gene TRBV25-1, with 10 bases lining up with TRBD1. Trimming removed 7 bases from V and 4 bases from J; junction bases left unmatched: 9. This CDR3 has 15 residues. The germline CDR1 and CDR2 sequences are MGHDK and SYGVNS. The CDR3 is CASTPWRDRGETQYF. The CDR3 DNA follows: TGTGCCAGCACTCCCTGGAGGGACAGGGGAGAGACCCAGTACTTC.

The chain combines TRBV29-1 with TRBJ2-1; 9 nucleotides align to TRBD1. Losses at the gene ends were 5 bases for V and 4 bases for J; bases not matched to a gene: 6. Germline CDR1 reads SQVTM; CDR2 reads ANQGSEA. This CDR3 is 14 amino acids long. In DNA form, the CDR3 reads TGCAGCGTTTTTGGGGACAGGGCATACAATGAGCAGTTCTTC. This codes for CSVFGDRAYNEQFF.

The genes are TRBV21-1 and TRBJ1-4; whether TRBD1, the table's D call, matches the DNA was not checked. TRBV21-1 is designated a pseudogene. There are 19 residues in the CDR3. Here the CDR3 DNA reads TGTGCCAGCAGCGGAAAAGGTGAAACAGGGGGGGCAACTAATGAAAAACTGTTTTTT. It encodes CASSGKGETGGATNEKLFF.

The gene calls are TRBV11-2 and TRBJ1-1; TRBD1 matches 8 bases. V shed 1 base and J 10 bases; nucleotides not matched to a gene: 11. Germline loops: CDR1 SGHAT, CDR2 FQNNGV. The CDR3 sequence is 15 residues long. The CDR3 reads CASSLGGQGPGGAFF. In DNA, the CDR3 is TGTGCCAGCAGCTTAGGAGGACAGGGTCCGGGGGGAGCTTTCTTT. Looking up the rest from reference TRBV11-2 and TRBJ1-1 gives the full variable domain: EAGVAQSPRYKIIEKRQSVAFWCNPISGHATLYWYQQILGQGPKLLIQFQNNGVVDDSQLPKDRFSAERLKGVDSTLKIQPAKLEDSAVYLCASSLGGQGPGGAFFGQGTRLTVV.

The chain recombines TRBV10-3 with TRBJ2-4, with 7 bases fitting TRBD1. Germline trimming cut 0 bases from V and 2 bases from J; bases unmatched to any gene: 7. Germline CDR1 is ENHRY and CDR2 is SYGVKD. This CDR3 region has 17 residues. The CDR3 coding sequence is TGTGCCATCAGTGAGTCAGGGGGCGGTGGGTCCAAAAACATTCAGTACTTC. Its protein is CAISESGGGGSKNIQYF.

About this clone itself: Other DNA variants within this sample encode the same CDR3. V and J are TRBV15 and TRBJ2-3; 9 nucleotides align to TRBD2. Germline trimming cut 0 bases from V and 4 bases from J; bases unmatched to any gene: 11. Germline CDR1 and CDR2: LNHNV and YYDKDF (reference sequence). This CDR3 has 18 amino acids. The CDR3 bases are TGTGCCACCAGCAGAGAAGGTCCAGGGCGGGGGGGCTCAGATACGCAGTATTTT. This codes for CATSREGPGRGGSDTQYF.

The rearrangement joins TRBV2 to TRBJ1-1, with D possibly being TRBD1 (5 bases). The CDR3 has 16 amino acids. V was clipped by 0 bases and J by 1 base, with 12 bases between them. CDR1 is SNHLY, CDR2 FYNNEI, per germline. The CDR3 DNA is TGTGCCAGCAGTGAAGCCCTCGGTGGGGCGAACACTGAAGCTTTCTTT. It codes for CASSEALGGANTEAFF.

This chain connects TRBV27 to TRBJ1-6, with D perhaps TRBD1 (6 bases). Trimming took 6 bases from V and 7 from J, leaving 31 bases between them. The germline CDR1 and CDR2 sequences are MNHEY and SMNVEV (reference sequence). The CDR3 contains 20 residues. CDR3 nucleotides: TGTGCCAGCAGGGCAAGGGGGACCCAACTAAGTACTATACTAAATTCACCCCTCCACTTT. Translated, it gives CASRARGTQLSTILNSPLHF.

The chain joins TRBV3-1 (or the pseudogene TRBV3-2) to TRBJ2-3; 14 nucleotides agree with TRBD2. V dropped 1 base and J dropped 6; count of bases not matched to a gene: 6. There are 17 residues in the CDR3. The germline V gene encodes CDR1 LGHDT and CDR2 YNNKEL (reference sequence). CDR3 residues: CASSQGTSGGPLDTQYF. DNA for the CDR3: TGTGCCAGCAGCCAAGGGACTAGCGGGGGGCCTCTGGATACGCAGTATTTT.

The V gene is TRBV9, the J gene TRBJ1-4; 10 positions match TRBD1. Germline V gene lookup returns CDR1 SGDLS and CDR2 YYNGEE. This CDR3 is 14 amino acids long. Trimming took 4 bases from V and 8 from J; bases not matched to a gene: 5. The CDR3 here is CASSRQGAGEKLFF. Here the CDR3 DNA reads TGTGCCAGCAGCAGACAGGGGGCTGGCGAAAAACTGTTTTTT.

This clone was observed a single time. The chain has TRBV5-8 and TRBJ1-1; a weak D match, TRBD1 (6 bases). V gave up 0 bases and J gave up 8 bases, with 14 bases separating them. There are 14 residues in the CDR3. The germline CDR1 and CDR2 sequences are SGHTS and YDEGEE. The CDR3 nucleotides are TGTGCCAGCAGCTTGGTTAGGGGGAGTGAGGAAGCTTTCTTT. The encoded protein is CASSLVRGSEEAFF.

The chain combines TRBV4-2 with TRBJ2-7; possibly TRBD2 for D (5 bases). Germline V gene lookup returns CDR1 LGHNA and CDR2 YNFKEQ. The CDR3 runs 12 residues. V lost 1 base, J lost 5 bases, and 6 bases lay in between. CDR3 DNA sequence: TGTGCCAGCAGCCAAGCTAGCCACGAGCAGTACTTC. This codes for CASSQASHEQYF.

The chain employs TRBV6-4 and TRBJ1-1, with unresolved D. Per the germline V gene, CDR1 is MRHNA and CDR2 is SNTAGT. The CDR3 runs 13 residues. Trimming took off 3 bases at V and 0 bases at J, with 5 bases between the two ends. The CDR3 loop reads CASSESMNTEAFF. The CDR3, as DNA: TGTGCCAGCAGTGAATCCATGAACACTGAAGCTTTCTTT.

V usage is TRBV7-7 and J usage is TRBJ1-6; no definite D call. From germline, CDR1 is SSHAT and CDR2 FNYEAQ (reference sequence). CDR3 size: 13 residues. V was trimmed by 2 bases and J by 10 bases, leaving 9 bases between them. The CDR3 sequence: CASSLWAGSPLHF. CDR3 nucleotides: TGTGCCAGCAGCTTATGGGCGGGATCACCCCTCCACTTT.

The gene calls are TRBV5-6 and TRBJ1-5; D possibly corresponds to TRBD1 (6 bases). Germline V gene sequence: CDR1 SGHDT, CDR2 YYEEEE. Trimming removed 2 bases from V and 5 bases from J, with 17 bases in between. This CDR3 spans 16 amino acids. The CDR3 region has the DNA TGTGCCAGCAGCTTTCGGGGGGCGAATCCCGATCAGCCCCAGCATTTT. It encodes CASSFRGANPDQPQHF.

About this clone itself: In the same sample, other DNA sequences code for this CDR3. V is TRBV29-1 and J is TRBJ2-3; D gene uncertain. Germline V gives CDR1 SQVTM, CDR2 ANQGSEA. This CDR3 spans 13 amino acids. Trimming stripped 4 bases from V and 0 bases from J, with 8 bases between. This chain's CDR3 is CSVGPGSTDTQYF. DNA for the CDR3: TGCAGCGTTGGGCCAGGTAGCACAGATACGCAGTATTTT.

On this clone itself: Additional DNA sequences in this sample encode the identical CDR3. The chain uses TRBV9 and TRBJ1-3; D is possibly TRBD1 (6 bases). The CDR3 length is 15 residues. The V and J ends lost 0 bases and 0 bases respectively, with 7 bases between them. Germline V CDR1 and CDR2: SGDLS, YYNGEE. Here the CDR3 reads CASSVEGGSGNTIYF. CDR3 bases: TGTGCCAGCAGCGTAGAAGGGGGCTCTGGAAACACCATATATTTT.